This T cell receptor beta chain comes out of a study of shared clonotypes between healthy human individuals. Study outcomes and limitations: Sorted-subset samples were not fully sequenced, rarefaction indicated.

As regards this clone: Its antigen remains unknown.

Assay used: immunoSEQ multiplex PCR; TCRdb lists only in-frame clones, some missing. The sample records some 650,000 clones, almost 97% being singletons. CDR1 and CDR2 from the germline V gene are MNHEY and SMNVEV (reference sequence). CDR3 length: 14 amino acids. The chain uses TRBV27 and TRBJ2-5; 11 nucleotides line up with TRBD2. The tail of the sequence fits TRBJ2-7 better, so the J call may be wrong. Sequences were obtained from naive CD4+ T cells sorted from blood. Sample subset: CD45RA+ positively selected. The clonotype comes from a woman in her 30s in good health. CDR3 residues: CASGRLAGNYEQYF. CDR3 coding DNA: TGTGCCAGCGGGCGACTAGCGGGGAACTACGAGCAGTACTTC.